The 23 T cell receptor beta chains below all came from one sample that was sequenced in a study of blood T cells in healthy people across ages. Next came a second PCR, run for about 7 to 12 cycles, which used a sample-barcoded 5' primer along with a J-beta primer mix. TCRdb reprocessed the 5' RACE reads via MiXCR and lists one record per CDR3 protein. Found here are about 810,000 distinct CDR3 sequences, around 34% of them singletons; the top ten hold 10% to 15%. The specimen was blood. The receptor set was obtained from a man in his late teens or twenties in good health.

V usage is TRBV15 and J usage is TRBJ2-4, with 8 bases that match TRBD2. CDR1 and CDR2 from the germline V gene are LNHNV and YYDKDF (reference sequence). The length of the CDR3 is 16 residues. The V segment lost 3 bases and the J segment 4 bases; nucleotides outside the gene matches: 8. CDR3 nucleotides: TGTGCCACCAGCAGGGCCCAGCGGGGGCCTAAAAACATTCAGTACTTC. It translates to CATSRAQRGPKNIQYF.

V gene TRBV27 combines with J gene TRBJ1-5; 7 bases match TRBD1. The CDR3 contains 12 residues. The V and J ends lost 6 bases and 7 bases, in that order; junction bases with no gene match: 3. The V gene's germline CDR1 is MNHEY and CDR2 SMNVEV (reference sequence). The CDR3 nucleotides read TGTGCCAGCAGGACAGGGAGCCAGCCCCAGCATTTT. Protein sequence: CASRTGSQPQHF.

V and J are TRBV7-9 and TRBJ2-1; 9 bases line up with TRBD2. CDR1 and CDR2 (germline): SEHNR, FQNEAQ (reference sequence). This CDR3 is built from 14 residues. V dropped 4 bases and J dropped 13; count of bases not matched to a gene: 11. Here the CDR3 reads CASSSSGTGVTQFF. CDR3 nucleotide sequence: TGTGCCAGCAGCTCTAGCGGGACCGGGGTGACCCAGTTCTTC.

This clonotype was counted ten times or more. The rearrangement uses TRBV10-3 and TRBJ2-6; D remains unclear. The CDR3 length is 14 residues. Per germline, CDR1 ENHRY and CDR2 SYGVKD. The V end was cut by 10 bases, the J end by 0 bases, with 10 bases between. The CDR3 DNA reads as TGTGCCACGGCCGAGTACTCTGGGGCCAACGTCCTGACTTTC. Protein sequence: CATAEYSGANVLTF.

The genes are TRBV4-3 and TRBJ2-1; TRBD2 is a possible D gene (5 bases). Near its end, the DNA agrees better with TRBJ2-7, so the J call may be wrong. The CDR3 contains 20 residues. Germline-derived CDR1 and CDR2 are LGHNA and YSLEER. The CDR3 DNA reads TGCGCCAGCAGCCAAGAATGGGCTAGTAGCCGACCTAGCTCCTACAATGAGCAGTACTTC. Translating gives CASSQEWASSRPSSYNEQYF.

The genes are TRBV28 and TRBJ1-6; a weak D match, TRBD1 (5 bases). The CDR3 is made up of 16 amino acids. Between the trimmed V and J ends, which lost 5 bases and 10 bases, there was a span of 21 bases. Germline V gene lookup returns CDR1 MDHEN and CDR2 SYDVKM. The CDR3 reads CASSPPYGTARSPLHF. The CDR3 DNA reads as TGTGCCAGCAGTCCCCCCTACGGGACCGCCCGCTCACCCCTCCACTTT.

The CDR3 DNA is TGTGCCAGCAGCCAAGAAAAGGCCTACGAGCAGTACTTC. It codes for CASSQEKAYEQYF. The rearrangement uses TRBV14 and TRBJ2-7, with D unresolved. Germline CDR1 reads SGHDN; CDR2 reads FVKESK. CDR3 length: 13 residues. The V gene lost 0 bases and the J gene lost 2 bases, with 5 bases spanning the gap.

In this sample, this clonotype turned up a few times. CDR3 protein: CASSATGEPSVGYTF. The CDR3 nucleotides are TGCGCCAGCAGCGCCACGGGGGAGCCAAGCGTGGGCTACACCTTC. This chain links TRBV4-3 with TRBJ1-2, with D possibly being TRBD1 (5 bases). The germline V gene has CDR1 LGHNA and CDR2 YSLEER. CDR3 length: 15 residues. V was trimmed by 5 bases and J by 8 bases, leaving 21 bases between them.

This sequence joins TRBV4-1 and TRBJ2-4, with 8 bases fitting TRBD2. Matching the DNA end better, TRBJ2-5 makes the J call doubtful. Per the germline V gene, CDR1 is MGHRA and CDR2 is YSYEKL. There are 16 residues in the CDR3. CDR3 DNA sequence: TGCGCCAGCAGCCAAGGCCGGACTAGCCCCCGAGAGACCCAGTACTTC. As protein: CASSQGRTSPRETQYF.

To note about this clonotype: A much larger clone lies a single base off, so this may be a read error. The chain is built from TRBV29-1 and TRBJ2-1, with D maybe TRBD1 (5 bases). With the DNA end fitting TRBJ2-7 better, the J assignment may be wrong. Germline V gene lookup returns CDR1 SQVTM and CDR2 ANQGSEA. CDR3 length: 13 residues. The DNA for the CDR3 is TGCAGCGCCCAAGACAGCTCCTACAATGAGCAGTACTTC. It translates to CSAQDSSYNEQYF.

A few counts support this clonotype. This chain uses TRBV5-1 with TRBJ1-1; D ambiguous. The ends were cut back, 4 bases at V and 8 bases at J, with 18 bases in the middle. The CDR3 is 14 amino acids. CDR1 and CDR2 (germline): SGHRS, YFSETQ. Here the CDR3 reads CASSVPMRPEEAFF. The CDR3 nucleotides are TGCGCCAGCAGCGTTCCCATGAGACCCGAAGAAGCTTTCTTT.

The genes are TRBV5-1 and TRBJ2-4; possibly TRBD2 for D (5 bases). The J call may be wrong; the DNA end is better matched by TRBJ2-7. The CDR3 covers 13 residues. The V gene's germline CDR1 is SGHRS and CDR2 YFSETQ. The CDR3 here is CASSSLDRGEQYF. Here the CDR3 DNA reads TGCGCCAGCAGCTCGCTCGACCGGGGCGAGCAGTACTTC.

The V call is TRBV20-1, the J call TRBJ2-3, with 7 bases aligning to TRBD2. After removal of 4 bases from V and 0 bases from J, the junction contained 13 bases not matched to a gene. The CDR3 spans 17 residues. Germline V gives CDR1 DFQATT, CDR2 SNEGSKA (reference sequence). This chain's CDR3 is CSANGVSAGASTDTQYF. CDR3 bases: TGCAGTGCTAACGGGGTTTCGGCGGGAGCTAGCACAGATACGCAGTATTTT.

Points on this clonotype: This could be a read error, since a much larger clone is one nucleotide away. The chain combines TRBV4-1 with TRBJ2-1; TRBD1 is a possible D gene (6 bases). Germline V gene sequence: CDR1 MGHRA, CDR2 YSYEKL. The CDR3 sequence is 15 residues long. The CDR3 DNA reads TGCGCCAGCAGCCAATCGCCTAGCCGGGACAATGGGCAGTTCTTC. The encoded protein is CASSQSPSRDNGQFF.

Comments on this clonotype: This may stem from a read error, because a much larger clone lies one nucleotide away. The chain carries TRBV10-3 and TRBJ2-3; D gene unclear. Germline V gene data show CDR1 as ENHRY and CDR2 as SYGVKD. The CDR3 loop spans 12 amino acids. The CDR3 DNA follows: TGTACCATCAGTGACGGACGAGGTCAGCGGTATTTT. This codes for CTISDGRGQRYF.

The J gene is TRBJ2-1, the V gene TRBV2; 10 nucleotides match TRBD1. Losses at the gene ends were 5 bases for V and 7 bases for J; bases not matched to a gene: 8. Germline CDR1 SNHLY, CDR2 FYNNEI. The CDR3 covers 15 residues. The CDR3 DNA follows: TGTGCCAGCAGTCCGGACAGGGGGGCTTCTAATGAGCAGTTCTTC. This sequence encodes CASSPDRGASNEQFF. The whole variable domain, remainder taken from reference TRBV2 and TRBJ2-1, is EPEVTQTPSHQVTQMGQEVILRCVPISNHLYFYWYRQILGQKVEFLVSFYNNEISEKSEIFDDQFSVERPDGSNFTLKIRSTKLEDSAMYFCASSPDRGASNEQFFGPGTRLTVL.

V gene TRBV4-2 combines with J gene TRBJ2-1; the D is unclear. The CDR3 contains 14 residues. Germline V gene sequence: CDR1 LGHNA, CDR2 YNFKEQ. V lost 5 bases and J 8 bases, leaving 16 bases between the germline ends. The CDR3 is CASSEAKGSDEQFF. Written as DNA, the CDR3 is TGTGCCAGCAGCGAAGCCAAGGGATCGGATGAGCAGTTCTTC.

This clonotype turned up a few times. This chain uses TRBV29-1 with TRBJ2-2, with 8 bases matching TRBD1. With V trimmed by 6 bases and J by 4 bases, 4 bases remained unmatched. Germline lookup yields CDR1 SQVTM and CDR2 ANQGSEA. The CDR3 has 13 residues. The CDR3 is CSVQGASTGELFF. CDR3 DNA sequence: TGCAGCGTCCAGGGGGCGAGCACCGGGGAGCTGTTTTTT.

The chain employs TRBV12-3 or TRBV12-4 and TRBJ2-1, with 10 bases matching TRBD2. This CDR3 is built from 14 residues. V lost 7 bases, J lost 9 bases, and 9 bases stayed unmatched. The CDR3 nucleotides are TGTGCCAGCACGAGCGGGGGGGCGATGGGTGAGCAGTTCTTC. It yields the protein CASTSGGAMGEQFF.

This clonotype was picked up a small number of times. This chain links TRBV25-1 with TRBJ2-3; the D is unclear. This CDR3 has 16 residues. The V gene's germline CDR1 is MGHDK and CDR2 SYGVNS. V lost 4 bases and J lost 0, with 14 bases in between. CDR3 coding DNA: TGTGCCAGCAGTGCCGCGTCGCAGCCTAGCACAGATACGCAGTATTTT. This translates into CASSAASQPSTDTQYF.

This clonotype was found a few times. This CDR3 is CASSLIRETGKGYTF. The CDR3 DNA reads as TGTGCCAGCAGCTTAATTCGTGAGACAGGGAAAGGCTACACCTTC. V usage is TRBV7-2 and J usage is TRBJ1-2, with 7 bases identical to TRBD1. Germline V CDR1 and CDR2: SGHTA, FQGNSA. Unmatched junction bases numbered 11, after V lost 2 bases and J lost 8 bases. The CDR3 totals 15 residues. The whole variable domain, remainder taken from reference TRBV7-2 and TRBJ1-2, is GAGVSQSPSNKVTEKGKDVELRCDPISGHTALYWYRQSLGQGLEFLIYFQGNSAPDKSGLPSDRFSAERTGGSVSTLTIQRTQQEDSAVYLCASSLIRETGKGYTFGSGTRLTVV.

The chain couples TRBV20-1 to TRBJ2-5; the D gene is possibly TRBD1 (5 bases). The J call may be mistaken, given a closer DNA end match to TRBJ2-7. The CDR3 contains 14 residues. Germline V gives CDR1 DFQATT, CDR2 SNEGSKA (reference sequence). CDR3 sequence (DNA): TGCAGTGCTAGGGGATTTGACAGCTCCTACGAGCAGTACTTC. Translation gives CSARGFDSSYEQYF.

This clonotype has just a few counts. The J gene is TRBJ1-1, the V gene TRBV5-1; D not resolved. The CDR3 loop spans 13 amino acids. CDR1 is SGHRS and CDR2 is YFSETQ in the germline V gene. Deletions cut 0 bases from V and 8 bases from J, with 11 bases between. As DNA, the CDR3 is TGCGCCAGCAGCTTGGGGTTTGTGGGAGAAGCTTTCTTT. This sequence encodes CASSLGFVGEAFF.